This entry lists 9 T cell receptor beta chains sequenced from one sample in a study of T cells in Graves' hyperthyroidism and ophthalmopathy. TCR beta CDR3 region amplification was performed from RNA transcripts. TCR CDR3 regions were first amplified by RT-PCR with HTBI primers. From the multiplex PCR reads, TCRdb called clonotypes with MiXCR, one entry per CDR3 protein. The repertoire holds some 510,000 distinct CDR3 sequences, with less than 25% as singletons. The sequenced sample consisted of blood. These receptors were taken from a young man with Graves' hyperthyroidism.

This CDR3 is CASSESGGHYEQYF. The CDR3 nucleotides read TGTGCCAGCAGTGAAAGCGGGGGGCACTACGAGCAGTACTTC. The chain employs TRBV6-1 and TRBJ2-7; TRBD2 agrees at 9 bases. Trimming at V came to 2 bases and at J to 3 bases, leaving 2 bases not matched to a gene. Germline lookup yields CDR1 MNHNS and CDR2 SASEGT. There are 14 residues in the CDR3.

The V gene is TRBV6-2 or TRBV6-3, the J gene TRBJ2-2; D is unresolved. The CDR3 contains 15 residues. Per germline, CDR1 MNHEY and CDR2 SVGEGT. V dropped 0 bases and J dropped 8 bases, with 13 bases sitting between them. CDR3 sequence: CASSYSTLAVGELFF. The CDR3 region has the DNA TGTGCCAGCAGTTACTCGACGCTCGCCGTGGGGGAGCTGTTTTTT.

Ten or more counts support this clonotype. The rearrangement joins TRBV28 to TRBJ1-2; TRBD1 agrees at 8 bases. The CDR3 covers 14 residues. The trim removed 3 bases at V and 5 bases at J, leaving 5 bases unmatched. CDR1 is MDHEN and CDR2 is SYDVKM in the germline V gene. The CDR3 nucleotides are TGTGCCAGCAGTTTTGCAGGGGGCAGTTATGGCTACACCTTC. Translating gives CASSFAGGSYGYTF.

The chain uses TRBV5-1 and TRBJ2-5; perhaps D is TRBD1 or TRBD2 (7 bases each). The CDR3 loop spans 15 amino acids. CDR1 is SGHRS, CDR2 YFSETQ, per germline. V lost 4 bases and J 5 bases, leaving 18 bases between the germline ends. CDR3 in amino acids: CASSDSGGGGETQYF. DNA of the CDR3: TGCGCCAGCAGCGACTCAGGGGGGGGCGGCGAGACCCAGTACTTC. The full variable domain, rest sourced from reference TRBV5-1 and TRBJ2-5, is KAGVTQTPRYLIKTRGQQVTLSCSPISGHRSVSWYQQTPGQGLQFLFEYFSETQRNKGNFPGRFSGRQFSNSRSEMNVSTLELGDSALYLCASSDSGGGGETQYFGPGTRLLVL.

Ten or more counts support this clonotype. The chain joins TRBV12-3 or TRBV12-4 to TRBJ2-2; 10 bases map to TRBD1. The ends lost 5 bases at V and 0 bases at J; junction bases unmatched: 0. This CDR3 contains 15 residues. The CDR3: CASSGTGANTGELFF. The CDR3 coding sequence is TGTGCCAGCAGTGGGACAGGGGCGAACACCGGGGAGCTGTTTTTT.

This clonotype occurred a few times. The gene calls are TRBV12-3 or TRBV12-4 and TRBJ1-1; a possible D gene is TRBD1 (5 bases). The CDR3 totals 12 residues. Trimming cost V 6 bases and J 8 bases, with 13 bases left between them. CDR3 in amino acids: CASSTPRTEAFF. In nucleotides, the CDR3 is TGTGCCAGCAGCACACCCCGGACAGAAGCTTTCTTT.

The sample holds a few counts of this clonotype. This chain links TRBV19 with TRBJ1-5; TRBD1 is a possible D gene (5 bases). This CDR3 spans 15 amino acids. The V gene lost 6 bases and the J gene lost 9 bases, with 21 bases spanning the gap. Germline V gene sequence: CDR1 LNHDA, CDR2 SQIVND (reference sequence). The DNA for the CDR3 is TGTGCCAGTAGCCTTAGGGACGGGCCCTTGAGGCCCCAGCATTTT. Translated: CASSLRDGPLRPQHF.

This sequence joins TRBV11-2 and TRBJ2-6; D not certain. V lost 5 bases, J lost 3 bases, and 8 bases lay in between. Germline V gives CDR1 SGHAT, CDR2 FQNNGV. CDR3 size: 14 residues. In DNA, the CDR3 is TGTGCCAGCAGCCCGGTCCGTGGGGCCAACGTCCTGACTTTC. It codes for CASSPVRGANVLTF.

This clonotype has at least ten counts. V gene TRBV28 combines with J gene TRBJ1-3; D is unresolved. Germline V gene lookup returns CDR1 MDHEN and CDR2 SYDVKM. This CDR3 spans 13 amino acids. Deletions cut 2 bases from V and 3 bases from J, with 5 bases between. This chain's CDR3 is CASSLEIGNTIYF. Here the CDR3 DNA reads TGTGCCAGCAGTTTAGAGATTGGAAACACCATATATTTT. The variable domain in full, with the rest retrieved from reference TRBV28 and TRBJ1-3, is DVKVTQSSRYLVKRTGEKVFLECVQDMDHENMFWYRQDPGLGLRLIYFSYDVKMKEKGDIPEGYSVSREKKERFSLILESASTNQTSMYLCASSLEIGNTIYFGEGSWLTVV.